The rows below give T cell receptor beta chains drawn from one sample of a study of T cells in localized non-small cell lung cancer. Method: immunoSEQ multiplex PCR; TCRdb's copy keeps in-frame clones and lacks some. In the table there are fewer than 35,000 clones, under 95% of which are singletons. This material consisted of peripheral blood, taken before any cancer treatment. These receptors originate from a woman aged 35 to 75 with stage I lung adenocarcinoma. The CDR3 runs from the conserved cysteine through the conserved F or W. A D gene is named only where the DNA matches it firmly. Some rows mark clone size as missing; the rest say once, few, many or name a class of expanded clone.

V gene,D gene,clone size,J gene,CDR3 protein,CDR3 DNA
TRBV5-5,.,.,TRBJ2-5,CASSLVIDPYQETQYF,TGTGCCAGCAGCTTAGTCATAGACCCGTACCAAGAGACCCAGTACTTC
TRBV27,TRBD2,.,TRBJ2-3,CASSRPGRVPDTQYF,TGTGCCAGCAGTCGACCTGGGAGGGTCCCAGATACGCAGTATTTT
TRBV11-3,.,.,TRBJ2-1,CASSLEIGNEQFF,TGTGCCAGCAGCTTAGAGATCGGCAATGAGCAGTTCTTC
TRBV5-6,.,.,TRBJ1-2,CASSPPGVYHYGYTF,TGTGCCAGCAGCCCTCCCGGGGTATATCACTATGGCTACACCTTC
TRBV9,.,once,TRBJ2-3,CASSPQSLPFIGGITDTQYF,TGTGCCAGCAGCCCTCAATCTCTGCCGTTTATAGGGGGGATCACAGATACGCAGTATTTT
TRBV5-1,.,few,TRBJ1-6,CASSPTYDRSSYNSPLHF,TGCGCCAGCAGCCCCACCTACGACCGGAGCTCCTATAATTCACCCCTCCACTTT
TRBV19,TRBD2,.,TRBJ2-5,CASSHTSGRARETQYF,TGTGCCAGTAGTCACACTAGCGGGAGGGCCCGGGAGACCCAGTACTTC
TRBV11-3,.,.,TRBJ2-1,CASSLGLSSHEQFF,TGTGCCAGCAGCTTGGGACTGAGCTCCCATGAGCAGTTCTTC
TRBV6-5,.,.,TRBJ1-1,CASSNQRNTEAFF,TGTGCCAGCAGCAACCAGAGGAACACTGAAGCTTTCTTT
TRBV5-4,TRBD1,once,TRBJ1-1,CASSLVGDRGEAFF,TGTGCCAGCAGCTTGGTTGGGGACAGGGGTGAAGCTTTCTTT
TRBV5-1,.,.,TRBJ1-1,CASSDPLNTEAFF,TGCGCCAGCAGCGATCCCTTGAACACTGAAGCTTTCTTT
TRBV7-9,TRBD2,.,TRBJ2-1,CASSLWTSGRWGYNEQFF,TGTGCCAGCAGCTTGTGGACTAGCGGGAGGTGGGGGTACAATGAGCAGTTCTTC
TRBV11-3,.,.,TRBJ1-5,CASSLDRSQPQHF,TGTGCCAGCAGCTTAGATCGGAGTCAGCCCCAGCATTTT
TRBV19,.,.,TRBJ1-5,CASIGVIDNQPQHF,TGTGCCAGTATCGGGGTTATTGACAATCAGCCCCAGCATTTT
TRBV7-2,.,.,TRBJ2-4,CASSPYLRGSIQYF,TGTGCCAGCAGCCCCTATCTTCGGGGCTCCATTCAGTACTTC
TRBV29-1,.,.,TRBJ2-3,CSVAAGRGTDTQYF,TGCAGCGTTGCGGCGGGACGTGGGACAGATACGCAGTATTTT
TRBV4-3,.,.,TRBJ2-2,CASSLWTSNTGELFF,TGCGCCAGCAGCCTTTGGACATCTAACACCGGGGAACTGTTTTTT
TRBV11-2,TRBD1,.,TRBJ2-5,CASSWTGQETQYF,TGTGCCAGCAGCTGGACAGGCCAAGAGACCCAGTACTTC
TRBV9,.,.,TRBJ2-5,CASSAPDTEEETQYF,TGTGCCAGCAGCGCCCCAGACACAGAGGAAGAGACCCAGTACTTC
TRBV7-9,TRBD1,.,TRBJ2-7,CASTTHLRDRSPHEQYF,TGTGCCAGCACCACACACTTGAGGGACAGGTCCCCCCACGAGCAGTACTTC
TRBV11-2,TRBD1,once,TRBJ2-2,CASTYFDRGRFGELFF,TGTGCCAGCACCTATTTCGACAGGGGAAGGTTCGGGGAGCTGTTTTTT
TRBV28,.,.,TRBJ1-5,CASSLGRVYQPQHF,TGTGCCAGCAGTTTAGGTAGGGTTTATCAGCCCCAGCATTTT
TRBV6-5,.,.,TRBJ2-1,CASSSLNLASSNEQFF,TGTGCCAGCAGTTCCCTCAATTTAGCGTCTTCTAATGAGCAGTTCTTC
TRBV9,TRBD2,once,TRBJ2-7,CASSTGTSGYEQYF,TGTGCCAGCAGCACCGGGACTAGCGGCTACGAGCAGTACTTC
TRBV5-1,.,.,TRBJ1-1,CASSRSGTEAFF,TGCGCCAGCAGCCGAAGCGGGACTGAAGCTTTCTTT
TRBV12-5,.,.,TRBJ2-7,CASGPGSSYEQYF,TGTGCTAGTGGTCCCGGGAGCTCCTACGAGCAGTACTTC
TRBV7-6,.,.,TRBJ2-5,CASGDRQGSTQYF,TGTGCCAGCGGCGATAGGCAGGGTTCAACCCAGTACTTC
TRBV15,TRBD1,.,TRBJ1-3,CATSTHRGRSSGNTIYF,TGTGCCACCAGCACCCACAGGGGGCGAAGCTCTGGAAACACCATATATTTT
TRBV7-9,.,.,TRBJ1-1,CASSLGGAAEAFF,TGTGCCAGCAGCTTAGGTGGGGCCGCTGAAGCTTTCTTT
TRBV7-9,.,.,TRBJ1-4,CASSLGQSNEKLFF,TGTGCCAGCAGCTTAGGGCAGAGCAATGAAAAACTGTTTTTT
TRBV7-2,.,.,TRBJ2-1,CASSLGAGSYNEQFF,TGTGCCAGCAGCTTAGGGGCGGGATCCTACAATGAGCAGTTCTTC
TRBV18,.,.,TRBJ1-2,CASSPLPTRGGDYGYTF,TGTGCCAGCTCACCACTCCCGACCCGGGGGGGCGACTATGGCTACACCTTC
TRBV7-8,TRBD1,.,TRBJ1-1,CASSLARTGKGTEAFF,TGTGCCAGCAGCTTAGCGAGGACAGGGAAGGGCACTGAAGCTTTCTTT
TRBV4-2,TRBD1,.,TRBJ2-7,CASSPGQGATYEQYF,TGTGCCAGCAGCCCAGGACAGGGGGCGACCTACGAGCAGTACTTC
TRBV11-2,TRBD2,.,TRBJ2-7,CASSPLGLAGYEQYF,TGTGCCAGCAGCCCCTTGGGACTAGCGGGCTACGAGCAGTACTTC
TRBV6-6,.,.,TRBJ2-5,CASSGWGREETQYF,TGTGCCAGCAGTGGGTGGGGCAGGGAAGAGACCCAGTACTTC
TRBV4-1,TRBD1,once,TRBJ2-1,CASSQEGTGGVYNEQFF,TGCGCCAGCAGCCAAGAAGGGACAGGGGGCGTTTACAATGAGCAGTTCTTC
TRBV7-8,TRBD1,.,TRBJ1-6,CASSSYPRTGPTVGSPLHF,TGTGCCAGCAGCTCCTACCCCCGGACAGGTCCAACGGTTGGTTCACCCCTCCACTTT
TRBV7-6,TRBD1,.,TRBJ2-7,CASSSDRGPYEQYF,TGTGCCAGCAGCTCAGACAGGGGTCCCTACGAGCAGTACTTC
TRBV28,.,.,TRBJ2-7,CASSPAGGGKDEQYF,TGTGCCAGCAGCCCGGCAGGGGGGGGCAAGGACGAGCAGTACTTC
TRBV6-4,.,.,TRBJ1-3,CASSDNNPGRNTIYF,TGTGCCAGCAGTGATAACAATCCAGGTCGAAACACCATATATTTT